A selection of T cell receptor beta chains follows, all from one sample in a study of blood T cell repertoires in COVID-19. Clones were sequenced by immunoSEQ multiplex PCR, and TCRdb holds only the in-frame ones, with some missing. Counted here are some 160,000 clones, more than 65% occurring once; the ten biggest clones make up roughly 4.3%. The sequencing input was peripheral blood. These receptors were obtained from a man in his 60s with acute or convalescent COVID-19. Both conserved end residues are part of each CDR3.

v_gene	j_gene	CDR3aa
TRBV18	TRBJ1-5	CASSPDRGSSNQPQHF
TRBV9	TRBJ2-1	CASSVGGRANNEQFF
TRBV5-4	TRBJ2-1	CASSRTSGRHNEQFF
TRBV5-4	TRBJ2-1	CASASDRGLYNEQFF
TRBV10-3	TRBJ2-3	CAISGGTSGRSGFTDTQYF
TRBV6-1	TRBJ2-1	CASSEFGGRLSYNEQFF
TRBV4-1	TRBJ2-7	CASSQSTSLPVEQYF
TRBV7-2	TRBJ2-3	CASSLGLAIDTDTQYF
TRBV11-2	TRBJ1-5	CASSLGRGAQPQHF
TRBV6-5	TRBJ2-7	CASSYGGFHYEQYF
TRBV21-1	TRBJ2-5	CASSKRAGGGETQYF
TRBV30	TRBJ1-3	CAWSVLRVVSGNTIYF
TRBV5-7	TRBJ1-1	CASSLRQGIEAFF
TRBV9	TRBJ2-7	CASSQRTGMDPFCEQYF
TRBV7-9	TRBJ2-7	CASSPNPGSSYEQYF
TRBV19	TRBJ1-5	CASKRQGPNIGPQHF
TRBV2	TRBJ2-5	CASRGLAGETQYF
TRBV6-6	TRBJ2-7	CASSPVKLAGSPLSYEQYF
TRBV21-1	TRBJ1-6	CASTERHEYEGTYNSPLHF
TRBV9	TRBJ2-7	CASSVEGPGWSYEQYF